These 6 T cell receptor beta chains were all obtained from the same sample, sequenced in a study of molecular identifiers for immune sequencing clone quantification. MiXCR, applied by TCRdb to the PCR reads, yields one record per CDR3 protein. Found here are under 600,000 distinct CDR3 sequences, around 23% of them singletons; the top ten hold just over 0.75%. Sequencing used naive CD8+ T cells from blood, with Jurkat cell RNA spiked in. Subset reported: FACS-sorted CD8+CD4-CCR7+CD45RA+ naive T cells. These receptors all stem from a human donor in good health. Some libraries in this study had Jurkat cell RNA spiked in.

This clonotype was seen ten or more times. V is TRBV6-5 and J is TRBJ2-2; 7 bases are shared with TRBD2. The CDR3 has 15 residues. V lost 6 bases to trimming and J lost 0 bases; unmatched junction nucleotides: 4. Germline CDR1 is MNHEY and CDR2 is SVGAGI. The CDR3 here is CASRDGTTNTGELFF. CDR3 coding DNA: TGTGCCAGCAGGGACGGGACTACGAACACCGGGGAGCTGTTTTTT.

V is TRBV30 and J is TRBJ1-1; D remains unclear. The CDR3 length is 11 residues. Germline loops: CDR1 GTSNPN, CDR2 SVGIG (reference sequence). Trimming stripped 4 bases from V and 8 bases from J, with 11 bases between. CDR3 region: CAWNNQREAFF. The CDR3 DNA is TGTGCCTGGAACAACCAGAGAGAAGCTTTCTTT.

Comment on this clonotype: The junction departs from germline at one end; a sequencing error may be responsible. This chain connects TRBV20-1 to TRBJ2-2, with D maybe TRBD2 (5 bases). The CDR3 has 14 amino acids. Germline CDR1 is DFQATT and CDR2 is SNEGSKA (reference sequence). The CDR3 nucleotides are TGCGGTGCTAGTCCTCGGGGGAACACCGGGGAGCTGTTTTTT. The encoded protein is CGASPRGNTGELFF.

This clonotype was counted ten times or more. The CDR3 reads CASSLTLDYGYTF. DNA for the CDR3: TGTGCCAGCAGTTTAACACTTGATTATGGCTACACCTTC. The V call is TRBV28, the J call TRBJ1-2; no reliable D call. Germline V gives CDR1 MDHEN, CDR2 SYDVKM. The CDR3 is made up of 13 amino acids. V was trimmed by 2 bases and J by 5 bases, leaving 9 bases between them.

Ten or more counts support this clonotype. The chain uses TRBV28 and TRBJ2-7, with 8 bases fitting TRBD2. V was clipped by 1 base and J by 2 bases; unmatched bases: 4. The CDR3 runs to 15 residues. Germline values: CDR1 MDHEN, CDR2 SYDVKM. In DNA form, the CDR3 reads TGTGCCAGCAGTTTATTTGCGGGAGGCCCCTACGAGCAGTACTTC. It codes for CASSLFAGGPYEQYF.

This clonotype was observed at least ten times. The rearrangement joins TRBV7-9 to TRBJ2-3; possible D gene TRBD2, 6 bases. Germline CDR1 is SEHNR and CDR2 is FQNEAQ (reference sequence). V was trimmed by 5 bases and J by 4 bases, leaving 19 bases between them. This CDR3 spans 16 amino acids. CDR3 residues: CASSPPSGELADTQYF. CDR3 DNA sequence: TGTGCCAGCAGCCCGCCATCGGGAGAATTGGCAGATACGCAGTATTTT.